This passage covers 27 T cell receptor beta chains from one sample sequenced in a study of blood T cell repertoires in COVID-19. The assay was immunoSEQ multiplex PCR, and TCRdb's table has in-frame clones only and misses some. Of hundreds of thousands of clones listed, 85% to 90% are singletons. Sequenced: peripheral blood. The origin of the receptors is a woman between 40 and 55 years old who had recovered from COVID-19.

This clone appeared a single time. The gene calls are TRBV6-2 or TRBV6-3 and TRBJ2-1; 7 bases align to TRBD2. The V gene end was trimmed by 6 bases and the J gene end by 4 bases; junction bases not matched to a gene: 12. The CDR3 is 16 amino acids. Germline-derived CDR1 and CDR2 are MNHEY and SVGEGT. This CDR3 is CASSPGDGEGYNEQFF. In DNA form, the CDR3 reads TGTGCCAGCAGCCCTGGAGACGGGGAGGGTTACAATGAGCAGTTCTTC.

The V gene is TRBV15, the J gene TRBJ2-6; D is perhaps TRBD1 (6 bases). The CDR3 is 15 residues long. Germline V gene sequence: CDR1 LNHNV, CDR2 YYDKDF (reference sequence). Trimming shortened V by 5 bases and J by 2 bases, and 10 bases separated the two germline ends. The CDR3 DNA reads TGTGCCACCAGCGAGACAGGTACTGGGGCCAACGTCCTGACTTTC. Protein product: CATSETGTGANVLTF.

The V and J genes are TRBV3-1 (or the pseudogene TRBV3-2) and TRBJ2-7; 7 bases align to TRBD1. V trimming: 4 bases; J trimming: 1 base; junction bases outside the gene matches: 7. Germline CDR1 reads LGHDT; CDR2 reads YNNKEL (reference sequence). The CDR3 has 15 residues. CDR3 coding DNA: TGTGCCAGCAGCCCACCCGGGACAGCTTCCTACGAGCAGTACTTC. It encodes CASSPPGTASYEQYF.

V gene TRBV19 combines with J gene TRBJ2-1; no firm D call. The CDR3 has 17 amino acids. Trimming removed 5 bases at V and 1 base at J, with 18 bases between. Germline lookup yields CDR1 LNHDA and CDR2 SQIVND (reference sequence). In nucleotides, the CDR3 is TGTGCCAGTAGTGCGAGACTCCTCTCGCCTTCCTACAATGAGCAGTTCTTC. It codes for CASSARLLSPSYNEQFF.

The rearrangement joins TRBV9 to TRBJ1-3, with D possibly being TRBD1 (6 bases). V lost 3 bases to trimming and J lost 4 bases, with 14 bases between them. CDR1 and CDR2 from the germline V gene are SGDLS and YYNGEE. The CDR3 runs 15 residues. CDR3 residues: CASSATGNAGNTIYF. CDR3 bases: TGTGCCAGCAGCGCAACAGGGAATGCGGGAAACACCATATATTTT.

This chain uses TRBV27 with TRBJ2-7; tentative D call: TRBD2 (6 bases). The CDR3 spans 13 residues. With 4 bases removed from V and 5 bases from J, the gap between germline ends came to 12 bases. Per germline, CDR1 MNHEY and CDR2 SMNVEV (reference sequence). CDR3 coding DNA: TGTGCCAGCAGTTGGGCGGGGCAGGACGAGCAGTACTTC. Amino acids: CASSWAGQDEQYF.

This clone appeared a single time. The rearrangement joins TRBV30 to TRBJ1-5; TRBD1 aligns across 8 bases. After removal of 2 bases from V and 4 bases from J, the junction contained 4 bases not matched to a gene. The CDR3 runs to 14 residues. Germline V CDR1 and CDR2: GTSNPN, SVGIG (reference sequence). The chain's CDR3 is CAWSSGGSNQPQHF. The CDR3 DNA follows: TGTGCCTGGAGTTCAGGGGGCAGTAATCAGCCCCAGCATTTT.

This clone was observed a single time. V and J are TRBV5-1 and TRBJ2-5; possibly TRBD2 for D (5 bases). Per germline, CDR1 SGHRS and CDR2 YFSETQ. The CDR3 extends over 15 amino acids. Trimming removed 1 base from V and 1 base from J, with 11 bases in between. CDR3 amino acids: CASSLTSGSQETQYF. In DNA form, the CDR3 reads TGCGCCAGCAGCTTGACTTCGGGGTCCCAAGAGACCCAGTACTTC. Using reference TRBV5-1 and TRBJ2-5 for the parts outside the CDR3, the full variable domain is KAGVTQTPRYLIKTRGQQVTLSCSPISGHRSVSWYQQTPGQGLQFLFEYFSETQRNKGNFPGRFSGRQFSNSRSEMNVSTLELGDSALYLCASSLTSGSQETQYFGPGTRLLVL.

The chain combines TRBV5-8 with TRBJ2-3; D unresolved. This CDR3 has 17 residues. Germline loops: CDR1 SGHTS, CDR2 YDEGEE. V lost 1 base and J lost 4, with 19 bases in between. The CDR3 nucleotides read TGTGCCAGCAGCTTGTTGCACGGCGGTTGGTCCCCAGATACGCAGTATTTT. Protein: CASSLLHGGWSPDTQYF.

DNA of the CDR3: TGTGCCAGCAGTTCGCGGCAGGGGTATCAGCCCCAGCATTTT. Translation: CASSSRQGYQPQHF. The chain employs TRBV6-2 or TRBV6-3 and TRBJ1-5, with D possibly TRBD1 on 6 matching bases. This CDR3 has 14 residues. Between the trimmed V and J ends, which lost 4 bases and 5 bases, there was a span of 12 bases. Looked up from germline, CDR1 is MNHEY and CDR2 is SVGEGT.

The chain has TRBV5-5 and TRBJ2-7; D is perhaps TRBD1 (5 bases). V lost 0 bases and J lost 3, with 13 bases in between. The CDR3 has 15 amino acids. The germline V gene encodes CDR1 SGHKS and CDR2 YYEKEE (reference sequence). The CDR3, as DNA: TGTGCCAGCAGCTTGGGGGGCACCCCGGTCTACGAGCAGTACTTC. Its translation: CASSLGGTPVYEQYF.

This chain connects TRBV5-1 to TRBJ2-7, with 8 bases matching TRBD2. Per the germline V gene, CDR1 is SGHRS and CDR2 is YFSETQ. This CDR3 comprises 14 residues. Trimming removed 0 bases from V and 7 bases from J; junction bases left unmatched: 6. This CDR3 reads CASSLGSGAREQYF. CDR3 bases: TGCGCCAGCAGCTTGGGTAGCGGGGCTCGAGAGCAGTACTTC.

For the CDR3, the DNA is TGTGCCAGCAGTTCCTCGGGACTAGCGGGGGGGCAGGTCTACGAGCAGTACTTC. It encodes CASSSSGLAGGQVYEQYF. The V call is TRBV2, the J call TRBJ2-7, with 16 bases fitting TRBD2. This CDR3 has 18 residues. Germline lookup yields CDR1 SNHLY and CDR2 FYNNEI. V was clipped by 5 bases and J by 3 bases; unmatched bases: 10. Full variable domain (missing parts from reference TRBV2 and TRBJ2-7): EPEVTQTPSHQVTQMGQEVILRCVPISNHLYFYWYRQILGQKVEFLVSFYNNEISEKSEIFDDQFSVERPDGSNFTLKIRSTKLEDSAMYFCASSSSGLAGGQVYEQYFGPGTRLTVT.

This clone showed up just once. V is TRBV9 and J is TRBJ2-2; 7 bases line up with TRBD1. This CDR3 region has 14 residues. The V segment lost 6 bases and the J segment 6 bases; nucleotides outside the gene matches: 8. CDR1 is SGDLS, CDR2 YYNGEE, per germline. CDR3 DNA sequence: TGTGCCAGCAACAAAGGGGGCGGGTCCGGGGAGCTGTTTTTT. Translation gives CASNKGGGSGELFF. Looking up the rest from reference TRBV9 and TRBJ2-2 gives the full variable domain: DSGVTQTPKHLITATGQRVTLRCSPRSGDLSVYWYQQSLDQGLQFLIQYYNGEERAKGNILERFSAQQFPDLHSELNLSSLELGDSALYFCASNKGGGSGELFFGEGSRLTVL.

This sequence joins TRBV6-6 and TRBJ1-2; 8 nucleotides line up with TRBD1. CDR1 and CDR2 from the germline V gene are MNHNY and SVGAGI (reference sequence). CDR3 length: 15 residues. Trimming cost V 6 bases and J 7 bases; bases outside gene matches: 13. The CDR3 sequence is CASRPRGQGLFGYTF. In nucleotides, the CDR3 is TGTGCCAGCAGACCGCGTGGACAGGGTTTGTTTGGCTACACCTTC.

This clone occurred once. The J gene is TRBJ2-7, the V gene TRBV5-1; 9 bases fit TRBD2. V trimming: 3 bases; J trimming: 0 bases; junction bases outside the gene matches: 10. This CDR3 comprises 17 residues. Per germline, CDR1 SGHRS and CDR2 YFSETQ. CDR3: CASSWTSTSGSSYEQYF. DNA for the CDR3: TGCGCCAGCAGCTGGACCTCGACTAGCGGAAGCTCCTACGAGCAGTACTTC.

This chain uses TRBV27 with TRBJ1-3, with TRBD1 identical over 8 bases. This CDR3 has 11 amino acids. The germline CDR1 and CDR2 sequences are MNHEY and SMNVEV (reference sequence). The junction had 7 bases not matched to a gene; V was cut back by 8 bases and J by 13 bases. CDR3 nucleotides: TGTGCCAGCTGGGGGACAGGACCAATATATTTT. It codes for CASWGTGPIYF.

The rearrangement uses TRBV10-2 and TRBJ1-2, with D perhaps matching TRBD1 (5 bases). Germline values: CDR1 WSHSY, CDR2 SAAADI. V was pared by 0 bases and J by 5 bases, with 25 bases between. This CDR3 has 19 residues. The chain's CDR3 is CASSESLEPRGTARYGYTF. CDR3 bases: TGCGCCAGCAGTGAGTCTCTAGAACCGAGAGGGACTGCCAGGTATGGCTACACCTTC.

V is TRBV20-1 and J is TRBJ1-6; 7 nucleotides align to TRBD1. V trimming: 3 bases; J trimming: 3 bases; junction bases outside the gene matches: 5. This CDR3 is built from 15 residues. Per the germline V gene, CDR1 is DFQATT and CDR2 is SNEGSKA (reference sequence). DNA for the CDR3: TGCAGTGCTAGTGCCTGGGACAGCTATAATTCACCCCTCCACTTT. Its translation: CSASAWDSYNSPLHF.

About this clone: At the DNA level, this CDR3 is encoded by other sequences in the same sample as well. The chain couples TRBV9 to TRBJ1-1, with D unresolved. The length of the CDR3 is 14 residues. CDR1 and CDR2 (germline): SGDLS, YYNGEE. V was trimmed by 0 bases and J by 1 base, leaving 7 bases between them. Written as DNA, the CDR3 is TGTGCCAGCAGCGTAGGTGGGCAGAACACTGAAGCTTTCTTT. It is translated as CASSVGGQNTEAFF.

V and J are TRBV6-5 and TRBJ1-1, with D hard to call. V was pared by 5 bases and J by 0 bases, with 10 bases between. CDR1 and CDR2 (germline): MNHEY, SVGAGI. This CDR3 has 14 residues. CDR3 protein: CASSLKRVNTEAFF. The CDR3, as DNA: TGTGCCAGCAGTCTAAAGCGGGTGAACACTGAAGCTTTCTTT.

This chain uses TRBV7-2 with TRBJ2-5, with 10 bases aligning to TRBD2. The CDR3 sequence is 15 residues long. V trimming: 5 bases; J trimming: 8 bases; junction bases outside the gene matches: 11. The germline CDR1 and CDR2 sequences are SGHTA and FQGNSA. CDR3 residues: CASSLSGGNKRTQYF. The CDR3 DNA sequence: TGTGCCAGCAGCCTTAGCGGGGGGAACAAGAGAACCCAGTACTTC.

This clone occurred once. V gene TRBV28 combines with J gene TRBJ1-4; no firm D call. V dropped 6 bases and J dropped 4 bases, with 15 bases sitting between them. The germline V gene encodes CDR1 MDHEN and CDR2 SYDVKM. The CDR3 has 15 amino acids. DNA for the CDR3: TGTGCCAGCAGCCTTCTTTCAACTCGTAATGAAAAACTGTTTTTT. Amino acids: CASSLLSTRNEKLFF.

The rearrangement joins TRBV5-6 to TRBJ2-7, with 7 bases lining up with TRBD1. The CDR3 is 15 amino acids. Germline assignment: CDR1 SGHDT and CDR2 YYEEEE. V was clipped by 4 bases and J by 3 bases; unmatched bases: 10. The CDR3 spells CASSTYGTDHYEQYF. The CDR3 bases are TGTGCCAGCAGCACGTATGGGACAGATCACTACGAGCAGTACTTC.

CDR3 sequence reads: CAGTRPGQGYNQPQHF. CDR3 in DNA: TGCGCCGGCACGAGACCGGGACAGGGATACAATCAGCCCCAGCATTTT. The V and J genes are TRBV23-1 and TRBJ1-5, with 9 bases aligning to TRBD1. TRBV23-1 belongs to the ORF category, with a function that is uncertain. With 11 bases clipped from V and 3 bases from J, the junction kept 14 bases outside the gene matches. This CDR3 contains 16 residues.

The chain is built from TRBV2 and TRBJ1-2; 8 positions agree with TRBD1. This CDR3 comprises 13 residues. Germline V CDR1 and CDR2: SNHLY, FYNNEI. The V segment lost 7 bases and the J segment 4 bases; nucleotides outside the gene matches: 5. This CDR3 is CASTLTGGYGYTF. DNA for the CDR3: TGTGCCAGCACATTAACAGGGGGCTATGGCTACACCTTC. The full variable domain, with the rest looked up from reference TRBV2 and TRBJ1-2, is EPEVTQTPSHQVTQMGQEVILRCVPISNHLYFYWYRQILGQKVEFLVSFYNNEISEKSEIFDDQFSVERPDGSNFTLKIRSTKLEDSAMYFCASTLTGGYGYTFGSGTRLTVV.

V usage is TRBV4-1 and J usage is TRBJ1-2; D is perhaps TRBD1 (6 bases). Germline V gene sequence: CDR1 MGHRA, CDR2 YSYEKL. This CDR3 spans 16 amino acids. V lost 3 bases and J 8 bases, leaving 22 bases between the germline ends. The DNA for the CDR3 is TGCGCCAGCAGCCATCAATCCACAGGGAATTACGGAGGCTACACCTTC. It specifies CASSHQSTGNYGGYTF.